The rows below give T cell receptor beta chains drawn from one sample of a study of T cells in Graves' hyperthyroidism and ophthalmopathy. A single record per CDR3 protein comes from TCRdb applying MiXCR to the multiplex PCR reads. The sample lists around 340,000 distinct CDR3 sequences; roughly 17% were seen once. Sequencing input: blood. These receptors originate from a young man with Graves' hyperthyroidism. Both conserved end residues are part of each CDR3.

j_call v_call cdr3_aa
TRBJ2-3 TRBV6-1 CASSEARADTQYF
TRBJ2-7 TRBV11-2 CASTNGVLYEQYF
TRBJ2-7 TRBV5-6 CASSLGQAREEQYF
TRBJ1-1 TRBV9 CASSVKGSTEAFF
TRBJ2-6 TRBV24-1 CATSDSGTGDSGANVLTF
TRBJ2-1 TRBV20-1 CSASPLTSGNYNEQFF
TRBJ2-3 TRBV3-1 CASSQGGSAQYF
TRBJ1-5 TRBV27 CASSWGLPSLGNQPQHF
TRBJ2-1 TRBV11-3 CASRGTGASGGTSSYNEQFF
TRBJ2-3 TRBV10-3 CAISESLAGGPDTQYF
TRBJ2-1 TRBV20-1 CSAKSAGGPSNEQFF
TRBJ2-7 TRBV9 CASSVSPGSSYEQYF
TRBJ2-2 TRBV27 CASSLSSAGVELFF
TRBJ2-1 TRBV5-1 CASSSRSGRLLYNEQFF
TRBJ1-4 TRBV7-9 CASSSWVETVNEKLFF
TRBJ1-6 TRBV27 CASSLSTGGGSPLHF
TRBJ1-4 TRBV7-9 CASSPGGREKLFF
TRBJ1-2 TRBV4-2 CASSQDLPGGEGYGYTF
TRBJ2-3 TRBV3-1 CASSPFAGAGDTQYF
TRBJ2-1 TRBV6-1 CASSHDYEQFF
TRBJ2-1 TRBV7-9 CASSLGLEGPGPNEQFF
TRBJ2-5 TRBV20-1 CSARVIAGDPGTQYF
TRBJ2-7 TRBV5-1 CASSPGFNYEQYF
TRBJ1-4 TRBV28 CASSFHSTGMEKLFF
TRBJ2-1 TRBV24-1 CATSDLRDTTNEQFF
TRBJ2-3 TRBV7-9 CAGLPGGLAIRSLSTDTQYF
TRBJ1-3 TRBV24-1 CATSEGGTASGNTIYF
TRBJ2-5 TRBV20-1 CSARRLAGGQETQYF
TRBJ2-3 TRBV18 CASSPGGATDTQYF
TRBJ1-4 TRBV7-9 CASSLPDRGRNEKLFF
TRBJ2-1 TRBV28 CASSTGQGDEQFF
TRBJ1-5 TRBV29-1 CSVEPGGDQPQHF
TRBJ2-7 TRBV20-1 CSARDGQGGYEQYF
TRBJ2-1 TRBV24-1 CATSSSGYNEQFF
TRBJ2-1 TRBV5-1 CASSFSYEQFF
TRBJ2-1 TRBV12-5 CASGLVVGPTRCEQFF
TRBJ2-1 TRBV2 CASTGQGLNEQFF
TRBJ2-3 TRBV18 CASSPRQDPGATDTQYF
TRBJ2-7 TRBV12-3/TRBV12-4 CASSTRDRESYEQYF
TRBJ2-1 TRBV12-3/TRBV12-4 CASSLEGTSYNEQFF
TRBJ2-1 TRBV5-4 CASSQGRGTSPFF
TRBJ1-5 TRBV7-2 CASNRGGTVNQPQHF
TRBJ2-7 TRBV19 CASSILAGAEQYF
TRBJ2-5 TRBV11-3 CAGSFRATTAQETQYF
TRBJ2-1 TRBV20-1 CSARGASGRAGSYNEQFF